The 9 T cell receptor beta chains presented below share a single source sample, sequenced in a study of T cells in Graves' hyperthyroidism and ophthalmopathy. Amplified TCR beta CDR3 regions derived from RNA transcripts. HTBI primers were used for first-round RT-PCR of the TCR CDR3. TCRdb itself ran the multiplex PCR reads through MiXCR, one entry per CDR3 protein. The table has about 520,000 distinct CDR3 sequences, around 22% seen once. Sequenced sample: blood. These TCRs come from a woman aged 25-40 years with Graves' ophthalmopathy.

The chain recombines TRBV4-1 with TRBJ1-1; 7 bases agree with TRBD1. The V gene end was trimmed by 3 bases and the J gene end by 1 base; junction bases not matched to a gene: 5. The CDR3 runs 15 residues. Germline CDR1 is MGHRA and CDR2 is YSYEKL. The CDR3 bases are TGCGCCAGCAGCCAGGTTCGACAGGGGAACACTGAAGCTTTCTTT. Translated: CASSQVRQGNTEAFF.

The chain is built from TRBV18 and TRBJ2-5; D is tentatively TRBD1 or TRBD2 (5 bases each). CDR3 length: 16 residues. The V gene's germline CDR1 is KGHSH and CDR2 LQKENI. Trimming left V 5 bases short and J 4 bases short, with 20 bases between. The CDR3 is CASSMMGRTFRETQYF. DNA for the CDR3: TGTGCCAGCTCAATGATGGGACGGACTTTCCGAGAGACCCAGTACTTC.

This clonotype was recorded many times. The chain carries TRBV7-2 and TRBJ2-7, with TRBD1 as a possible D gene (5 bases). The CDR3 has 12 residues. Germline V CDR1 and CDR2: SGHTA, FQGNSA. The ends were cut back, 5 bases at V and 9 bases at J, with 14 bases in the middle. The CDR3 DNA reads TGTGCCAGCAGCCAAAGCCCTCAGGGGCAGTACTTC. Translated, it gives CASSQSPQGQYF.

The J gene is TRBJ1-6, the V gene TRBV25-1; 7 bases map to TRBD1. This CDR3 comprises 15 residues. Germline V gene sequence: CDR1 MGHDK, CDR2 SYGVNS. Trimming took 5 bases from V and 9 from J; bases not matched to a gene: 10. In DNA, the CDR3 is TGTGCCAGCAGTCCCTGGACAGGCGAGAGTTCACCCCTCCACTTT. The encoded protein is CASSPWTGESSPLHF. The full variable domain, rest sourced from reference TRBV25-1 and TRBJ1-6, is EADIYQTPRYLVIGTGKKITLECSQTMGHDKMYWYQQDPGMELHLIHYSYGVNSTEKGDLSSESTVSRIRTEHFPLTLESARPSHTSQYLCASSPWTGESSPLHFGNGTRLTVT.

This clonotype was observed many times. V and J are TRBV27 and TRBJ2-7, with D possibly called TRBD1 or TRBD2 (5 bases each). Germline V gives CDR1 MNHEY, CDR2 SMNVEV (reference sequence). The V end lost 3 bases, the J end lost 6 bases, and 12 bases lay between the germline ends. The length of the CDR3 is 13 residues. As DNA, the CDR3 is TGTGCCAGCAGTTTCCAGGGACCATCCGAGCAGTACTTC. It yields the protein CASSFQGPSEQYF.

This clonotype was detected only once. This chain joins TRBV4-1 and TRBJ2-1; 7 bases are a match to TRBD2. CDR3 length equals 12 residues. V trimming: 1 base; J trimming: 11 bases; junction bases outside the gene matches: 2. Germline V gives CDR1 MGHRA, CDR2 YSYEKL. CDR3: CASSQGGTKQFF. The CDR3 DNA follows: TGCGCCAGCAGCCAAGGGGGGACTAAGCAGTTCTTC.

In this sample, this clonotype turned up many times. The V gene is TRBV12-3 or TRBV12-4, the J gene TRBJ1-5, with 9 bases lining up with TRBD1. V shed 4 bases, J shed 1 base, and the junction held 14 bases outside the gene matches. The CDR3 has 19 amino acids. CDR3: CASSSVGQGTFTSNQPQHF. CDR3 bases: TGTGCCAGCAGTTCAGTGGGACAGGGAACGTTCACAAGCAATCAGCCCCAGCATTTT.

The sample holds a few counts of this clonotype. This chain connects TRBV20-1 to TRBJ2-7, with D perhaps matching TRBD2 (6 bases). This CDR3 is 15 amino acids long. Trimming cost V 0 bases and J 6 bases, with 18 bases left between them. CDR1 and CDR2 from the germline V gene are DFQATT and SNEGSKA (reference sequence). The CDR3 sequence is CSARDRGFRRVEQYF. The CDR3 DNA reads TGCAGTGCTAGAGACCGGGGGTTCCGAAGGGTCGAGCAGTACTTC.

This clonotype was seen a handful of times. This may arise from a read error, as a much more abundant clone is one base away. The rearrangement uses TRBV12-3 or TRBV12-4 and TRBJ1-1; 10 bases fit TRBD1. The CDR3 is 17 residues long. The CDR3 DNA follows: TGTGCCAGCAGCCGACAGGGGACAGGGGCTTCTTTCACTGAAGCTCTCTTT. Protein product: CASSRQGTGASFTEALF.